The 13 T cell receptor beta chains reported below all come from one sample, sequenced in a study of T-cell memory formation after mild COVID-19. TCRdb recomputed calls from the 5' RACE reads with MiXCR, one row per CDR3 protein. The sample shows about 57,000 distinct CDR3 sequences, 12% of them seen only once. Material for sequencing was PBMCs or a T cell subset sorted from them (not recorded which). The receptors come from a man younger than 35 who had mild COVID-19 (a few samples of this study predate the infection). Cell type and time point are not known.

This clonotype appeared many times. The gene calls are TRBV12-3 or TRBV12-4 and TRBJ2-7; no firm D call. The V end was cut by 3 bases, the J end by 2 bases, with 8 bases between. The CDR3 has 13 amino acids. The CDR3: CASSFGVAYEQYF. The CDR3 coding sequence is TGTGCCAGCAGTTTTGGTGTCGCCTACGAGCAGTACTTC.

This clonotype showed up many times. This chain joins TRBV27 and TRBJ2-3; possibly TRBD1 or TRBD2 for D (6 bases each). V lost 0 bases and J 2 bases, leaving 12 bases between the germline ends. CDR1 is MNHEY, CDR2 SMNVEV, per germline (reference sequence). This CDR3 is 16 amino acids long. CDR3: CASSLSIRGATDTQYF. Here the CDR3 DNA reads TGTGCCAGCAGTTTATCGATTAGGGGGGCCACAGATACGCAGTATTTT.

This clonotype occurred a few times. The chain carries TRBV20-1 and TRBJ1-2, with a tentative D call TRBD1 (5 bases). The CDR3 sequence is 14 residues long. Trimming removed 0 bases from V and 4 bases from J, with 12 bases in between. Germline V CDR1 and CDR2: DFQATT, SNEGSKA (reference sequence). CDR3 bases: TGCAGTGCTAGAGAGAGGGGCAGCCTCTATGGCTACACCTTC. This codes for CSARERGSLYGYTF.

There are many counts of this clonotype. The chain links TRBV7-2 to TRBJ2-3; 9 nucleotides match TRBD2. Germline V gene data show CDR1 as SGHTA and CDR2 as FQGNSA. V gave up 5 bases and J gave up 2 bases; unmatched junction bases: 5. The CDR3 covers 15 residues. CDR3 sequence reads: CASSRGLAHTDTQYF. The CDR3 DNA reads TGTGCCAGCAGCCGTGGACTAGCGCACACAGATACGCAGTATTTT.

This clonotype has more than one count but fewer than ten. The gene calls are TRBV28 and TRBJ1-5; perhaps TRBD1 as D (5 bases). Trimming took 6 bases from V and 2 from J, leaving 14 bases between them. Germline CDR1 is MDHEN and CDR2 is SYDVKM. The CDR3 length is 15 residues. CDR3 loop: CASRAGSSGNQPQHF. The CDR3, as DNA: TGTGCCAGCAGAGCAGGGAGTTCTGGCAATCAGCCCCAGCATTTT.

J is TRBJ1-3 and V is TRBV6-5; no firm D call. V lost 0 bases to trimming and J lost 4 bases, with 4 bases between them. Germline-derived CDR1 and CDR2 are MNHEY and SVGAGI. The CDR3 runs to 13 residues. CDR3 region: CASSYSPGNTIYF. The DNA for the CDR3 is TGTGCCAGCAGTTACTCCCCGGGAAACACCATATATTTT.

The chain has TRBV10-3 and TRBJ2-7, with D possibly TRBD2 on 6 matching bases. CDR1 and CDR2 from the germline V gene are ENHRY and SYGVKD. V lost 6 bases and J lost 0, with 12 bases in between. This CDR3 is built from 14 residues. The CDR3, as DNA: TGTGCCATCAGCACGGACTACCCCTCCTACGAGCAGTACTTC. Amino acid sequence: CAISTDYPSYEQYF.

V usage is TRBV5-1 and J usage is TRBJ1-1; the D is unclear. The CDR3 has 15 amino acids. The germline gives CDR1 SGHRS, CDR2 YFSETQ. V was pared by 0 bases and J by 1 base, with 10 bases between. Written as DNA, the CDR3 is TGCGCCAGCAGCTTGGCTTTGTCTCCGAACACTGAAGCTTTCTTT. Translation gives CASSLALSPNTEAFF.

This clonotype was counted only a few times. The V call is TRBV4-1, the J call TRBJ2-1, with D unresolved. V lost 1 base and J lost 10, with 23 bases in between. CDR1 and CDR2 from the germline V gene are MGHRA and YSYEKL. The CDR3 is made up of 17 amino acids. The CDR3 nucleotides are TGCGCCAGCAGCCAAGTTTTGATACGGACCCTCCTCAAGGAGCAGTTCTTC. Its protein product is CASSQVLIRTLLKEQFF.

This clonotype was seen a handful of times. This chain joins TRBV29-1 and TRBJ1-2; D is uncertain. The ends were cut back, 5 bases at V and 3 bases at J, with 13 bases in the middle. This CDR3 spans 13 amino acids. The germline gives CDR1 SQVTM, CDR2 ANQGSEA. The DNA for the CDR3 is TGCAGCGTTCGGAGCGAACGATACTATGGCTACACCTTC. Amino acids: CSVRSERYYGYTF.

This clonotype appeared many times. The chain is built from TRBV5-6 and TRBJ2-7; D perhaps matches TRBD2 (6 bases). CDR3 size: 12 residues. V lost 3 bases and J 3 bases, leaving 7 bases between the germline ends. Germline CDR1 reads SGHDT; CDR2 reads YYEEEE. CDR3 bases: TGTGCCAGCAGCTCGGGGGACTACGAGCAGTACGTC. Translated, it gives CASSSGDYEQYV.

This clonotype was seen a few times. The V and J genes are TRBV29-1 and TRBJ1-2; D is possibly TRBD1 (5 bases). The CDR3 contains 14 residues. The germline gives CDR1 SQVTM, CDR2 ANQGSEA. Trimming removed 0 bases from V and 3 bases from J, with 11 bases in between. The CDR3 sequence: CSVEEGADHYGYTF. The CDR3 region has the DNA TGCAGCGTTGAAGAAGGGGCAGACCACTATGGCTACACCTTC. The whole variable domain, remainder taken from reference TRBV29-1 and TRBJ1-2, is SAVISQKPSRDICQRGTSLTIQCQVDSQVTMMFWYRQQPGQSLTLIATANQGSEATYESGFVIDKFPISRPNLTFSTLTVSNMSPEDSSIYLCSVEEGADHYGYTFGSGTRLTVV.

The V gene is TRBV18, the J gene TRBJ1-5; 8 positions agree with TRBD1. Germline V gene sequence: CDR1 KGHSH, CDR2 LQKENI. J lost 7 bases, V lost 10 bases, and 9 bases had no gene match. The CDR3 is 13 amino acids. In DNA, the CDR3 is TGTGCCACCTCTGAGGACAGGGCCCAGCCCCAGCATTTT. Translation gives CATSEDRAQPQHF.